The 5 T cell receptor beta chains in this list originate from one sample, sequenced in a study of shared T cell receptors in the human thymus. Produced via immunoSEQ multiplex PCR; TCRdb's table is partial and in-frame only. The sample lists over 450,000 clones, 75% to 80% occurring once. These sequences were also reported in another study, on human thymus T cells.

The specimen was thymocytes. These receptors originate from a boy less than two years old with a congenital heart defect.

V usage is TRBV9 and J usage is TRBJ1-1; maybe TRBD1 (5 bases). The CDR3 loop spans 18 amino acids. V lost 0 bases to trimming and J lost 2 bases, with 20 bases between them. Looked up from germline, CDR1 is SGDLS and CDR2 is YYNGEE. CDR3 sequence reads: CASSVGGVGQGTNTEAFF. The CDR3 nucleotides read TGTGCCAGCAGCGTAGGGGGGGTTGGGCAGGGAACAAACACTGAAGCTTTCTTT.

A few counts support this clone. This CDR3 reads CAIGRRSGILYEQYF. The CDR3 DNA sequence: TGTGCCATCGGGCGGCGTAGCGGAATCCTCTACGAGCAGTACTTC. This chain links TRBV10-3 with TRBJ2-7; tentatively, D is TRBD2 (6 bases). V was cut by 8 bases and J by 3 bases, with 20 bases left in between. The germline V gene has CDR1 ENHRY and CDR2 SYGVKD. CDR3 length: 15 amino acids.

The CDR3 loop is CASSLHIAGGPSYEQYF. CDR3 bases: TGTGCCAGCAGCCTACATATAGCGGGAGGGCCCTCTTACGAGCAGTACTTC. This chain links TRBV7-2 with TRBJ2-7; 11 bases align to TRBD2. The length of the CDR3 is 17 residues. Germline V gene lookup returns CDR1 SGHTA and CDR2 FQGNSA. The V gene end was trimmed by 5 bases and the J gene end by 4 bases; junction bases not matched to a gene: 13.

The chain joins TRBV5-1 to TRBJ2-1; TRBD2 might be the D (6 bases). V lost 0 bases to trimming and J lost 3 bases, with 13 bases between them. The CDR3 is made up of 16 amino acids. Germline CDR1 and CDR2: SGHRS and YFSETQ. The chain's CDR3 is CASSLGTSWDYNEQFF. CDR3 nucleotide sequence: TGCGCCAGCAGCTTGGGCACTAGCTGGGACTACAATGAGCAGTTCTTC.

The rearrangement links TRBV30 to TRBJ2-1, with TRBD2 matching over 7 bases. Germline CDR1 GTSNPN, CDR2 SVGIG (reference sequence). V was clipped by 1 base and J by 1 base; unmatched bases: 4. This CDR3 is 15 amino acids long. This CDR3 reads CAWSGGRDSYNEQFF. Here the CDR3 DNA reads TGTGCCTGGAGTGGTGGGAGGGATTCCTACAATGAGCAGTTCTTC.